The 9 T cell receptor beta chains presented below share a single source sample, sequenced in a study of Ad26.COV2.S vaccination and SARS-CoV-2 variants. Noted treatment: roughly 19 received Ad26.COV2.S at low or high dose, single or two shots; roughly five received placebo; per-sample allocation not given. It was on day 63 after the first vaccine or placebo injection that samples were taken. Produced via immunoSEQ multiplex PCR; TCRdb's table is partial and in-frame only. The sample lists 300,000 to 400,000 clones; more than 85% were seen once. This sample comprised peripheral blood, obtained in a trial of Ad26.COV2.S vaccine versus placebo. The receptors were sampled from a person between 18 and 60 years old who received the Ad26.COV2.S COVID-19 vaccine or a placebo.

CDR3 DNA sequence: TGTGCCAGCAGTTACGGCGGCGGAGAAAAACTGTTTTTT. As protein: CASSYGGGEKLFF. The V call is TRBV6-2 or TRBV6-3, the J call TRBJ1-4; D unresolved. CDR1 MNHEY and CDR2 SVGEGT come from the germline V gene. The CDR3 contains 13 residues. The germline V and J ends were trimmed by 2 bases and 8 bases, with 9 bases remaining between them.

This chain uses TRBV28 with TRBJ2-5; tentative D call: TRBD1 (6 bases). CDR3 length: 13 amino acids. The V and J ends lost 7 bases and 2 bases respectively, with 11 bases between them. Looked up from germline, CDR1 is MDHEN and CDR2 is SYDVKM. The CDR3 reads CASTWGQQETQYF. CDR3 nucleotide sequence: TGTGCCAGCACCTGGGGGCAGCAAGAGACCCAGTACTTC.

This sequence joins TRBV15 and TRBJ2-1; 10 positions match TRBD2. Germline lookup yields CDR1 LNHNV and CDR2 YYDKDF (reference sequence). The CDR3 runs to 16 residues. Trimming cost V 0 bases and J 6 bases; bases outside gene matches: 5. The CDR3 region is CATSRELAGVGNEQFF. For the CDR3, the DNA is TGTGCCACCAGCAGAGAGCTAGCGGGAGTGGGCAATGAGCAGTTCTTC.

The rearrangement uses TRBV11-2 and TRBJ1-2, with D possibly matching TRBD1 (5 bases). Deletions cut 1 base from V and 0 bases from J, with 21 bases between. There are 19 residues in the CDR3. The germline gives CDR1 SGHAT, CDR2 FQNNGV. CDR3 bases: TGTGCCAGCAGCTTAGGGTTGGGGGTGCCCGACCGATCTAACTATGGCTACACCTTC. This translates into CASSLGLGVPDRSNYGYTF.

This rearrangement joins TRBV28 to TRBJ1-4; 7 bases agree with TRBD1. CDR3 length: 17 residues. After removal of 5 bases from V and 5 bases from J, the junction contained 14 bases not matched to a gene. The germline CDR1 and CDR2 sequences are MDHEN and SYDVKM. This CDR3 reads CASSLIPPGQFNEKLFF. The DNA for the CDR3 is TGTGCCAGCAGTCTTATCCCACCGGGACAGTTCAATGAAAAACTGTTTTTT. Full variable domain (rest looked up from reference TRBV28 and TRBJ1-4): DVKVTQSSRYLVKRTGEKVFLECVQDMDHENMFWYRQDPGLGLRLIYFSYDVKMKEKGDIPEGYSVSREKKERFSLILESASTNQTSMYLCASSLIPPGQFNEKLFFGSGTQLSVL.

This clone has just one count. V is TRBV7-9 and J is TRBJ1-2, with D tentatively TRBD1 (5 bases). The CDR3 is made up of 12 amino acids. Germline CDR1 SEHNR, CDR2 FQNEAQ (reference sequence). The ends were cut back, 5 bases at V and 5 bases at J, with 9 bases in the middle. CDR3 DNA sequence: TGTGCCAGCAGCCAAGGGGAATATGGCTACACCTTC. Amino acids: CASSQGEYGYTF.

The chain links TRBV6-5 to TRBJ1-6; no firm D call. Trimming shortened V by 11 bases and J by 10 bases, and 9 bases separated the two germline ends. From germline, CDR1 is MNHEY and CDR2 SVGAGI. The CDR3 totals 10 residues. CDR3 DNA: TGTGCCTCTCCCCAGTCACCCCTCCACTTT. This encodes CASPQSPLHF.

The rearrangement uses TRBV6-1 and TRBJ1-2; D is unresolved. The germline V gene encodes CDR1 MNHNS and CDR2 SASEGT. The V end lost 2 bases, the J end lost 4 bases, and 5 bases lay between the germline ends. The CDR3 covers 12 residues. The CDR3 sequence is CASSESVYGYTF. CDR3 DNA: TGTGCCAGCAGTGAAAGTGTCTATGGCTACACCTTC.

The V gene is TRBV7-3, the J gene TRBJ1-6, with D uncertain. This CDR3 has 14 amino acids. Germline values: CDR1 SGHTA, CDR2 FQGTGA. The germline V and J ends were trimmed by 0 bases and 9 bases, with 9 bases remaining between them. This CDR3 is CASSLTGVGSPLHF. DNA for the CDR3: TGTGCCAGCAGCTTAACTGGGGTCGGTTCACCCCTCCACTTT.